A single T cell receptor beta chain is shown here with its context. The antigen remains undetermined. Patients were all untreated before their thyroid surgery. This entry comes from a study of metastatic and nonmetastatic thyroid tumors. Study-wide context: Repertoires from blood and tumor or nodule tissue of malignant and benign thyroid patients were compared. Overall study findings and caveats: In blood and tumor, TCR beta diversity was reportedly significantly higher in malignant thyroid tumors than in benign nodules.

Per the original methods: What underpinned the distant-metastasis classifier for papillary thyroid cancer was the set of CDR3 differences across clinicopathological groups. TCRdb reanalyzed the PCR reads with MiXCR. TCRdb, not the original authors, processed these V and J calls. The sample lists around 37,000 clones; around 26% were seen once. Sample: blood. The sequence was obtained from a female donor with papillary thyroid cancer or a benign thyroid nodule (not recorded which). Some clones in this sample may be carry-over from other donors' samples.

The CDR3 region has the DNA TGTGCCAGCAGCTCGATCGGTAGCGCCTCTTTAGCCAAAAACATTCAGTACTTC. This gives the protein CASSSIGSASLAKNIQYF. The genes are TRBV7-8 and TRBJ2-4, with a tentative D call TRBD2 (5 bases). The germline V gene has CDR1 SGHVS and CDR2 FQNEAQ. The CDR3 extends over 18 amino acids. Trimming left V 4 bases short and J 0 bases short, with 19 bases between.